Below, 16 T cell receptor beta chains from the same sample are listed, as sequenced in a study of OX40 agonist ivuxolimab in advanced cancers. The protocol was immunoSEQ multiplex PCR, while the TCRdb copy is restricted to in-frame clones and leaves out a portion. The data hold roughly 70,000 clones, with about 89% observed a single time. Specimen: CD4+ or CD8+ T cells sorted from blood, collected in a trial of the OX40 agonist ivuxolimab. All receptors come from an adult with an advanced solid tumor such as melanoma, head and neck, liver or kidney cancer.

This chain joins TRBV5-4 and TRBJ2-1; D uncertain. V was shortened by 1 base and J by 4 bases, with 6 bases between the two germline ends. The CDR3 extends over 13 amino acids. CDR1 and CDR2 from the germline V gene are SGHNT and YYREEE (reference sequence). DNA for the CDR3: TGTGCCAGCAGCTTGAGGTCATACAATGAGCAGTTCTTC. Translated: CASSLRSYNEQFF.

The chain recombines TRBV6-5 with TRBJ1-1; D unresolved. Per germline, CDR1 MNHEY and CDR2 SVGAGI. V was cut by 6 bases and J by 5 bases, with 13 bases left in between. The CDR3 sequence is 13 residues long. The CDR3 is CASSNSVLTEAFF. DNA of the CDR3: TGTGCCAGCAGCAACAGTGTGTTGACTGAAGCTTTCTTT.

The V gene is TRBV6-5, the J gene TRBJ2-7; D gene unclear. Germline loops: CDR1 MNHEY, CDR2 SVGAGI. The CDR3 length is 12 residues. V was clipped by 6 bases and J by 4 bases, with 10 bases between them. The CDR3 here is CASSRTRYEQYF. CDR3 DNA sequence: TGTGCCAGCAGCCGAACTCGGTACGAGCAGTACTTC.

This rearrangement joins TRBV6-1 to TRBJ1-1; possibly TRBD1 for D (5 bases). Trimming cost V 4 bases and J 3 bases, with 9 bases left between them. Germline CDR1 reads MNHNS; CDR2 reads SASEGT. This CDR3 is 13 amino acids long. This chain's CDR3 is CASSVETDTEAFF. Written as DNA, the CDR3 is TGTGCCAGCAGTGTGGAGACAGACACTGAAGCTTTCTTT.

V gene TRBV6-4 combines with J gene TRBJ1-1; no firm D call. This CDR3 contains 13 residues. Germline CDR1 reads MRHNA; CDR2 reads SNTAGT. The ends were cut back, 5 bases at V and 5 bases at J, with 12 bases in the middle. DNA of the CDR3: TGTGCCAGCAGTCAGGCCCGGGGTACTGAAGCTTTCTTT. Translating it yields CASSQARGTEAFF.

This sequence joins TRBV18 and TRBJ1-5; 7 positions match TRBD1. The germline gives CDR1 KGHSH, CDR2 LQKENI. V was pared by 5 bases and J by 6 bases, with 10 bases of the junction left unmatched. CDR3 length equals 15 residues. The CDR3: CASSTATGMGQPQHF. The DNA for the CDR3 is TGTGCCAGCTCAACGGCGACAGGGATGGGTCAGCCCCAGCATTTT.

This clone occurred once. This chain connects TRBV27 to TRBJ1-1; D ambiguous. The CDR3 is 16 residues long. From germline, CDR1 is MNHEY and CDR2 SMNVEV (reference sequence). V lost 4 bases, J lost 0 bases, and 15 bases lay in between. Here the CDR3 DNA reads TGTGCCAGCAGTTCCTCGACGGGAACAGTGAACACTGAAGCTTTCTTT. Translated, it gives CASSSSTGTVNTEAFF.

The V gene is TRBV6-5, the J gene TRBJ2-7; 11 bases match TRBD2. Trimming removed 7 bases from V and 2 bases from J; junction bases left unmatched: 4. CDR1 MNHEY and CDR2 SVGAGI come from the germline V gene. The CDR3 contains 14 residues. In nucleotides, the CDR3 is TGTGCCAGCACCGGGACTAGCGGTACCTACGAGCAGTACTTC. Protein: CASTGTSGTYEQYF.

CDR3 amino acids: CASSQVLTGGTYNEQFF. DNA for the CDR3: TGCGCCAGCAGCCAAGTATTGACGGGAGGCACCTACAATGAGCAGTTCTTC. The genes are TRBV4-3 and TRBJ2-1; 7 nucleotides agree with TRBD2. Losses at the gene ends were 1 base for V and 2 bases for J; bases not matched to a gene: 8. Germline V CDR1 and CDR2: LGHNA, YSLEER. The CDR3 length is 17 residues.

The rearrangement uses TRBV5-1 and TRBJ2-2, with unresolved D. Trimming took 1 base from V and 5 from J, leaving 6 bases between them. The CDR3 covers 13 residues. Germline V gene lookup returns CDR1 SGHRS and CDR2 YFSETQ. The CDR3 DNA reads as TGCGCCAGCAGCTTGCAAGAAACCGGGGAGCTGTTTTTT. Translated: CASSLQETGELFF.

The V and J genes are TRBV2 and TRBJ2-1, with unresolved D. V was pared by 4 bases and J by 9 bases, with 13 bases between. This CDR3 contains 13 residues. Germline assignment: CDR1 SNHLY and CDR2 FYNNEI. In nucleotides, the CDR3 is TGTGCCAGCAGTGTAATGAGGAATGTTGAGCAGTTCTTC. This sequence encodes CASSVMRNVEQFF.

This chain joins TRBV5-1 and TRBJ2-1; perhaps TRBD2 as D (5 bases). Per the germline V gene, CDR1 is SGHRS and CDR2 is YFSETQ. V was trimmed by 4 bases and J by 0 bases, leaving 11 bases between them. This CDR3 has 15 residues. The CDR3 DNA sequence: TGCGCCAGCAGCCTGACTAAAAGCTCCTACAATGAGCAGTTCTTC. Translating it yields CASSLTKSSYNEQFF.

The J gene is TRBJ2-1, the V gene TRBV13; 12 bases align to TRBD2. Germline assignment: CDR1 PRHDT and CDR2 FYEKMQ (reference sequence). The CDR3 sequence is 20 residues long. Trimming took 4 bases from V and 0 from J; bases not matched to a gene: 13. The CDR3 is CASSSIRTSGEFTSYNEQFF. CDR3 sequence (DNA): TGTGCCAGCAGCTCCATAAGGACTAGCGGGGAGTTTACCTCCTACAATGAGCAGTTCTTC. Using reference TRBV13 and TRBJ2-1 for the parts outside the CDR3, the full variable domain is AAGVIQSPRHLIKEKRETATLKCYPIPRHDTVYWYQQGPGQDPQFLISFYEKMQSDKGSIPDRFSAQQFSDYHSELNMSSLELGDSALYFCASSSIRTSGEFTSYNEQFFGPGTRLTVL.

Here the CDR3 reads CASTSEYEQYF. In DNA form, the CDR3 reads TGTGCCAGCACCTCGGAGTACGAGCAGTACTTC. This chain uses TRBV6-5 with TRBJ2-7; D not certain. CDR1 and CDR2 (germline): MNHEY, SVGAGI. This CDR3 comprises 11 residues. Trimming shortened V by 7 bases and J by 4 bases, and 8 bases separated the two germline ends.

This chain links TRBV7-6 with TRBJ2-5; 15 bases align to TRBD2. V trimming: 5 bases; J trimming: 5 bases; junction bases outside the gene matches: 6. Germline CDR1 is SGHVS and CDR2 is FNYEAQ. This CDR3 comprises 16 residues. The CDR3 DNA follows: TGTGCCAGCAGCCGGACTAGCGGGAGGGCCGGGGAGACCCAGTACTTC. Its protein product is CASSRTSGRAGETQYF.

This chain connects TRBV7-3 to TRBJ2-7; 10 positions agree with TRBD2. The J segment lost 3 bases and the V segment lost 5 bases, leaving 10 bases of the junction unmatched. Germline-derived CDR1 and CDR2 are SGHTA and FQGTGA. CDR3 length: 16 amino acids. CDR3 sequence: CASSVGTSALIYEQYF. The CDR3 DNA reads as TGTGCCAGCAGCGTGGGGACTAGCGCCCTTATCTACGAGCAGTACTTC.